The present entry profiles one T cell receptor beta chain with its context. These data are taken from a study of shared clonotypes between healthy human individuals. The CDR3 totals 15 residues. J gave up 7 bases and V 4 bases, and 9 bases lay outside the gene matches. Germline V gene lookup returns CDR1 MGHRA and CDR2 YSYEKL. Naive CD8 populations comprised CD45RO-negative cells positively selected for CCR7, excluding terminally differentiated effector memory CD45RA+ cells. The method was immunoSEQ multiplex PCR; TCRdb's version includes in-frame clones alone and lacks a portion of them. The data contain about 2.1 million clones, just over 90% of them singletons.

The receptor was derived from a man aged 18 to 30 in good health. Some clones in this sample may be carry-over from other donors' samples. The rearrangement joins TRBV4-1 to TRBJ1-5, with 8 bases aligning to TRBD1. The sequencing sample was made of naive CD8+ T cells from PBMCs. CDR3 nucleotide sequence: TGCGCCAGCAGCCGGTCGGACAGGGATCGGCAGCCCCAGCATTTT. Its translation is CASSRSDRDRQPQHF.